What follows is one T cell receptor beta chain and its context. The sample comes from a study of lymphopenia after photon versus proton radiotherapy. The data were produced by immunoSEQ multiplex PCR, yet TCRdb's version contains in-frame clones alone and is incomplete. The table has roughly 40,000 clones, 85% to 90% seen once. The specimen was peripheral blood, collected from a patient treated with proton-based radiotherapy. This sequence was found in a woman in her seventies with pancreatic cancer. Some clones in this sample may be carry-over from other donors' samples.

CDR3 loop: CASSLGQGALEIDYTF. DNA of the CDR3: TGTGCCAGCAGCCTGGGACAGGGGGCCTTAGAAATTGACTACACCTTC. This sequence joins TRBV13 and TRBJ1-2; TRBD1 matches 12 bases. The germline V gene has CDR1 PRHDT and CDR2 FYEKMQ (reference sequence). The CDR3 is made up of 16 amino acids. Trimming removed 5 bases from V and 10 bases from J; junction bases left unmatched: 14.